This T cell receptor beta chain was recorded in a study of blood T cell repertoires in COVID-19. Background on the study: The origin of the acute and convalescent COVID-19 samples was the United States, Italy and Spain. PBMCs, B-cell-depleted T cells, or T cells were the source of the cDNA or gDNA that made up the material.

Germline CDR1 WNHNN, CDR2 SYGVQD (reference sequence). V lost 2 bases to trimming and J lost 1 base; unmatched junction nucleotides: 3. This CDR3 spans 16 amino acids. In the original processing: Amplification with reference gene primers provided the estimates of nucleated cell counts. Here immunoSEQ multiplex PCR was the method, and the copy in TCRdb shows in-frame clones only, minus some. Clone size and V and J calls were adopted from that table, with D and trimming inferred from the DNA. The table has about 240,000 clones, roughly 90% seen once. The chain joins TRBV10-1 to TRBJ2-2; 8 positions match TRBD1. This receptor was obtained from a man aged 60-69 years who had recovered from COVID-19. Input material: peripheral blood. This CDR3 is CASSERTGRNTGELFF. In DNA form, the CDR3 reads TGCGCCAGCAGTGAGCGGACAGGGAGGAACACCGGGGAGCTGTTTTTT.